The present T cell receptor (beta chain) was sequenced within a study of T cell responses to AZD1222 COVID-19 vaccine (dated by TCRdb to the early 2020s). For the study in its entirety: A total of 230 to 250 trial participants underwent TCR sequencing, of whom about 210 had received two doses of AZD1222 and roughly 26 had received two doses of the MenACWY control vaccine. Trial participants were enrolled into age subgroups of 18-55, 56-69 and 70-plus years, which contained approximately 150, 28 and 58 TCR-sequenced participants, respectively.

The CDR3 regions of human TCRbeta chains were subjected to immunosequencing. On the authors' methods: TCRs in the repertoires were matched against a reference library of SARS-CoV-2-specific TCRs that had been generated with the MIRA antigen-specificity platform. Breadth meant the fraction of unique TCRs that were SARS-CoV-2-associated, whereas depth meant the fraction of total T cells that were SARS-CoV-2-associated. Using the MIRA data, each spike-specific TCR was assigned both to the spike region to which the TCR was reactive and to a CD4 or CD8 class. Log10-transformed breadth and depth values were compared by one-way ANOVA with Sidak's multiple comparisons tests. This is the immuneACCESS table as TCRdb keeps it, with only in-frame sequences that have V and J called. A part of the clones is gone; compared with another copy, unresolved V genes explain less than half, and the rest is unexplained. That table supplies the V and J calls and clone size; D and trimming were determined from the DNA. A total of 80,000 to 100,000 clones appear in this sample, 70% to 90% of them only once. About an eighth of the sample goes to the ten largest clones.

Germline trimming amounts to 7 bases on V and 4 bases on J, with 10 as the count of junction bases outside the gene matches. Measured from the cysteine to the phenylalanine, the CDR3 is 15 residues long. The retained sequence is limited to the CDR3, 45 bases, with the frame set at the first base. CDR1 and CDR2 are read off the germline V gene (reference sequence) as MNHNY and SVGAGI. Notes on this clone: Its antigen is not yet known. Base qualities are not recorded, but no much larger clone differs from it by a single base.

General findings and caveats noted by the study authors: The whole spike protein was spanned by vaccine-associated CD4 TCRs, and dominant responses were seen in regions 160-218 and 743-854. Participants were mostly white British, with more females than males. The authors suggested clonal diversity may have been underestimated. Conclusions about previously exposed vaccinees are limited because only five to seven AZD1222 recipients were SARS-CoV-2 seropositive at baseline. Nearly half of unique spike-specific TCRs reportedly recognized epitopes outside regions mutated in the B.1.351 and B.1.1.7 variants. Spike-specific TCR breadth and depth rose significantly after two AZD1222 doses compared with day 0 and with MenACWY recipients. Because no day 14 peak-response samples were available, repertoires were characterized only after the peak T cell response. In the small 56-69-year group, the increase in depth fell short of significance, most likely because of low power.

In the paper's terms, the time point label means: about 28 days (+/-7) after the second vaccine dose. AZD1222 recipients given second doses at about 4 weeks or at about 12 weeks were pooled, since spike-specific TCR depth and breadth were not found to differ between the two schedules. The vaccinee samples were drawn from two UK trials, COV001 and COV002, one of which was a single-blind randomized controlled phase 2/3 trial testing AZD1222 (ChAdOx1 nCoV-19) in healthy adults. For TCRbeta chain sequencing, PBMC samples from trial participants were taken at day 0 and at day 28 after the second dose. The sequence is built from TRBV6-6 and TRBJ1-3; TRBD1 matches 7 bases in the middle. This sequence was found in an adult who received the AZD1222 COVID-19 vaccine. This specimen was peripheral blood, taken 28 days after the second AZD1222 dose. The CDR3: CASTLPEGAGNTIYF. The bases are TGTGCCAGCACCCTTCCCGAGGGGGCCGGAAACACCATATATTTT.